These 4 T cell receptor beta chains share one sample of origin, sequenced in a study of blood T cell repertoires in COVID-19. Produced via immunoSEQ multiplex PCR; TCRdb's table is partial and in-frame only. Counted here are some 240,000 clones, about 80% occurring once; the ten biggest clones make up about 3.4%. The sample consisted of PBMCs or T cells enriched from blood (not recorded which). The source is a man aged 45-65 years who had recovered from COVID-19.

The chain has TRBV27 and TRBJ1-5, with TRBD1 matching over 7 bases. The CDR3 is 18 residues long. CDR1 is MNHEY and CDR2 is SMNVEV in the germline V gene (reference sequence). With V trimmed by 4 bases and J by 5 bases, 17 bases remained unmatched. The CDR3 region has the DNA TGTGCCAGCAGTTCTTTAGACAGGGTGGCTCAGGGGGATCAGCCCCAGCATTTT. It specifies CASSSLDRVAQGDQPQHF.

V usage is TRBV4-1 and J usage is TRBJ1-6, with a weak D call TRBD1 (6 bases). Looked up from germline, CDR1 is MGHRA and CDR2 is YSYEKL. V was pared by 1 base and J by 8 bases, with 12 bases between. CDR3 length equals 15 residues. The CDR3 reads CASSQVQGRDSPLHF. The CDR3 DNA follows: TGCGCCAGCAGCCAAGTCCAGGGGAGGGATTCACCCCTCCACTTT.

The V and J genes are TRBV7-9 and TRBJ1-5; D perhaps matches TRBD1 (5 bases). Trimming cost V 1 base and J 4 bases, with 8 bases left between them. The V gene's germline CDR1 is SEHNR and CDR2 FQNEAQ (reference sequence). CDR3 length: 14 amino acids. The CDR3 bases are TGTGCCAGCAGCTTAGAGACAGATAATCAGCCCCAGCATTTT. Its translation is CASSLETDNQPQHF.

The chain is built from TRBV7-8 and TRBJ2-5, with 9 bases that match TRBD1. V gave up 5 bases and J gave up 5 bases; unmatched junction bases: 12. The CDR3 extends over 16 amino acids. Germline V gene data show CDR1 as SGHVS and CDR2 as FQNEAQ. CDR3 in amino acids: CASSPPTGTGRETQYF. The CDR3 DNA sequence: TGTGCCAGCAGCCCACCTACCGGGACAGGGCGCGAGACCCAGTACTTC. Full variable domain (outside the CDR3, taken from reference TRBV7-8 and TRBJ2-5): GAGVSQSPRYKVAKRGQDVALRCDPISGHVSLFWYQQALGQGPEFLTYFQNEAQLDKSGLPSDRFFAERPEGSVSTLKIQRTQQEDSAVYLCASSPPTGTGRETQYFGPGTRLLVL.